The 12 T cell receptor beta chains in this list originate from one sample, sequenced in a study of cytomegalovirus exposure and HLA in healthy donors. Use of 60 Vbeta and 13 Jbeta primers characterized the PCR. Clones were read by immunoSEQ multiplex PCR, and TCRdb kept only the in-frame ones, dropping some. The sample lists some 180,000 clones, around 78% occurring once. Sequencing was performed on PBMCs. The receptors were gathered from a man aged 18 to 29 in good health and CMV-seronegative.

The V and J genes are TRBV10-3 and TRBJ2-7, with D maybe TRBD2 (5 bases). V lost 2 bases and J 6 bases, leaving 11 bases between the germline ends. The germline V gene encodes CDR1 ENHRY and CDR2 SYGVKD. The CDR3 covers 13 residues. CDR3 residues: CAISEGPGSEQYF. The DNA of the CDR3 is TGTGCCATCAGTGAGGGTCCGGGGTCCGAGCAGTACTTC.

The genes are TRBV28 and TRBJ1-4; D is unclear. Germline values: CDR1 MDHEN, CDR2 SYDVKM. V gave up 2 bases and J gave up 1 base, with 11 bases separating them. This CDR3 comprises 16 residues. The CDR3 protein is CASSLGGSGTNEKLFF. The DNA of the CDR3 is TGTGCCAGCAGTTTAGGAGGGTCGGGAACTAATGAAAAACTGTTTTTT.

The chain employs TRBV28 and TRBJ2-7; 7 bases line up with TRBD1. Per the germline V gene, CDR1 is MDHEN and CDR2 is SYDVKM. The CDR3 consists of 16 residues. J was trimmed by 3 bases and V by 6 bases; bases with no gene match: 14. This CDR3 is CASSRAFGTEGYEQYF. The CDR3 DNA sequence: TGTGCCAGCAGCCGAGCTTTTGGGACAGAGGGCTACGAGCAGTACTTC.

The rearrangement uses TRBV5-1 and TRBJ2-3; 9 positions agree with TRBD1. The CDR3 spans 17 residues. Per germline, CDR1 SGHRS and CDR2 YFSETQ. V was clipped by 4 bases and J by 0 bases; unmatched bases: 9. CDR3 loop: CASSGPGTGYSTDTQYF. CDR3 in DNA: TGCGCCAGCAGCGGGCCTGGGACAGGGTATAGCACAGATACGCAGTATTTT.

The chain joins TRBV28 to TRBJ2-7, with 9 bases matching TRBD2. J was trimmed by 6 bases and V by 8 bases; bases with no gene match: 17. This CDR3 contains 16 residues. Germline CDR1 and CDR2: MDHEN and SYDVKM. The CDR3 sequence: CASLAGSTGLRGEQYF. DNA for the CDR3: TGTGCCAGCCTAGCGGGATCAACAGGACTAAGGGGCGAGCAGTACTTC.

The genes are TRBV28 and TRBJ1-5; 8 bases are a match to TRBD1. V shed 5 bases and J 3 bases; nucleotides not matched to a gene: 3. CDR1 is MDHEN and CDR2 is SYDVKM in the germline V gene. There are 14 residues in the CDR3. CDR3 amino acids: CASSGQGNNQPQHF. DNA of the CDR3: TGTGCCAGCAGTGGACAGGGTAACAATCAGCCCCAGCATTTT.

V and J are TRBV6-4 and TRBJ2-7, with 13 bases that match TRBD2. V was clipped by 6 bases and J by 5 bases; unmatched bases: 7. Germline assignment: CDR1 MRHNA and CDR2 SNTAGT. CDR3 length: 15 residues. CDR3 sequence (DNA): TGTGCCAGCAGAAAACTAGCGGGGGGGCCTCACGAGCAGTACTTC. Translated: CASRKLAGGPHEQYF.

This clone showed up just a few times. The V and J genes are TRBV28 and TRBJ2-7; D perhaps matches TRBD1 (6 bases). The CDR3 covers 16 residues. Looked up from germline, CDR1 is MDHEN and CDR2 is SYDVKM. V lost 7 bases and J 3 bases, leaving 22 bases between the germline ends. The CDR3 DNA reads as TGTGCCAGCATGATCCCGGTGGGCAGGGGAAGCTACGAGCAGTACTTC. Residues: CASMIPVGRGSYEQYF.

The CDR3 nucleotides read TGTGCCAGCAGTTACTATGGACAGGGGAGCTCCTACGAGCAGTACTTC. Translation gives CASSYYGQGSSYEQYF. V and J are TRBV6-6 and TRBJ2-7, with 9 bases identical to TRBD1. The CDR3 totals 16 residues. V trimming: 1 base; J trimming: 0 bases; junction bases outside the gene matches: 4. Germline assignment: CDR1 MNHNY and CDR2 SVGAGI (reference sequence).

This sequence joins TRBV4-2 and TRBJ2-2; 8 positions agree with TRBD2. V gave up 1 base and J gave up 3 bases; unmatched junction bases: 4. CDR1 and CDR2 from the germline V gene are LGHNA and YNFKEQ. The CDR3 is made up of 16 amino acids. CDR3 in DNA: TGTGCCAGCAGCCAAGGGTTGCGGGAGGACACCGGGGAGCTGTTTTTT. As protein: CASSQGLREDTGELFF.

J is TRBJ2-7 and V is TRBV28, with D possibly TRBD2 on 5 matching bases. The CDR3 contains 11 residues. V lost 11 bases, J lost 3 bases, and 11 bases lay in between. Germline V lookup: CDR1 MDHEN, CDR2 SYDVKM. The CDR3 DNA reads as TGTGCCTCCAGTGGAGGCTACGAGCAGTACTTC. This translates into CASSGGYEQYF.

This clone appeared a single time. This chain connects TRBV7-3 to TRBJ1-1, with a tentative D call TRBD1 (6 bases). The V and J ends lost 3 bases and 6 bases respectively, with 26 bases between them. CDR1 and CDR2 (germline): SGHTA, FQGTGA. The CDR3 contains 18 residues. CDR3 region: CASSLGPQGIGAGAEAFF. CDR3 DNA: TGTGCCAGCAGCTTGGGGCCACAGGGAATCGGCGCGGGTGCTGAAGCTTTCTTT.